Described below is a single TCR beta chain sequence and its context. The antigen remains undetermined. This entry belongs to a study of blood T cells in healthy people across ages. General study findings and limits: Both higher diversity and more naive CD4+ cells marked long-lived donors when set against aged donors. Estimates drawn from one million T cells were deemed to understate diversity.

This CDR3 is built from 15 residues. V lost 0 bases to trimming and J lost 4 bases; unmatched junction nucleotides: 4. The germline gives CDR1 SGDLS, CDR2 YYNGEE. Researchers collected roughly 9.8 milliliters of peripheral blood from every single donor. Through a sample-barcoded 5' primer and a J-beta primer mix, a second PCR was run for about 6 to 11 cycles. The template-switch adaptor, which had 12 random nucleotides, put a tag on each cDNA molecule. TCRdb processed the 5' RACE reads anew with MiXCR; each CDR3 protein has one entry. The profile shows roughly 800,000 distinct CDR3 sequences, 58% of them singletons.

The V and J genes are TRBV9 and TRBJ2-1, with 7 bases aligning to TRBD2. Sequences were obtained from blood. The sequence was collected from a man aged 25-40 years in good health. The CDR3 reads CASSVGPAGYNEQFF. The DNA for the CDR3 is TGTGCCAGCAGCGTAGGCCCAGCGGGATACAATGAGCAGTTCTTC.